The T cell receptor (beta chain) described here comes from a study of blood T cell repertoires in COVID-19. Whole-study context: Nucleic acid was either cDNA or gDNA, and it came from T cells, B-cell-depleted T cells, or PBMCs.

Assay used: immunoSEQ multiplex PCR; TCRdb lists only in-frame clones, some missing. Of fewer than 650,000 clones in the sample, around 90% were seen once. Patients from Seattle were sampled longitudinally, starting during active infection. The receptor was isolated from a woman aged 50 to 65 with COVID-19, enrolled during active disease. The sequenced sample consisted of peripheral blood.

The CDR3 bases are TGTGCCAGCACCCTATACTCCGGGACAGGAGGACATGAAGCTTTCTTT. Amino acids: CASTLYSGTGGHEAFF. This chain uses TRBV27 with TRBJ1-1; 8 positions agree with TRBD1. The CDR3 sequence is 16 residues long. The V and J ends lost 7 bases and 7 bases, in that order; junction bases with no gene match: 17. Looked up from germline, CDR1 is MNHEY and CDR2 is SMNVEV (reference sequence).